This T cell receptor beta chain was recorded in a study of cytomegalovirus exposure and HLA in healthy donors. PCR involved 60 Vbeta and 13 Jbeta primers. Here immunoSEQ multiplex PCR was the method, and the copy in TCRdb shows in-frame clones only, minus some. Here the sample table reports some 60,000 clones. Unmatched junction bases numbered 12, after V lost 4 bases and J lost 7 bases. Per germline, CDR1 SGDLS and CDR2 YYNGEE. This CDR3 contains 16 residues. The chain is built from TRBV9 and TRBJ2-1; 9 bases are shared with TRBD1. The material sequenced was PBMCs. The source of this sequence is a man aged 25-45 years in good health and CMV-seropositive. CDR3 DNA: TGTGCCAGCAGCACCCCGGCAGGGACAGGGAGAAATGAGCAGTTCTTC. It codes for CASSTPAGTGRNEQFF.